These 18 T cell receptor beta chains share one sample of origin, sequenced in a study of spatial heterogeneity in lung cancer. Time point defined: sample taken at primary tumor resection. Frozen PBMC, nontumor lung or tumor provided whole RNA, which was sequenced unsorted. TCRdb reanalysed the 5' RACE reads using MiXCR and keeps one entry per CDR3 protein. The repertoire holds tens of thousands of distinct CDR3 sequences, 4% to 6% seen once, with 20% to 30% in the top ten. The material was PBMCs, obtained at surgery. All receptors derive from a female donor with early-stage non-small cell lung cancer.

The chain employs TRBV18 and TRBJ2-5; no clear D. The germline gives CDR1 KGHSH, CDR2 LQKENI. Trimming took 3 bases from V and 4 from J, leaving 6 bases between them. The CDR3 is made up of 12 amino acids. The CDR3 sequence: CASSPAGETQYF. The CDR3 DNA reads TGTGCCAGCTCACCGGCAGGAGAGACCCAGTACTTC.

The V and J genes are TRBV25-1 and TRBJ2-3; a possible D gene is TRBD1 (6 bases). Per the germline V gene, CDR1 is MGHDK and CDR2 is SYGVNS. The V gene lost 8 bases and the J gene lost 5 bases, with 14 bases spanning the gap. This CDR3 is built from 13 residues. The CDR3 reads CASYGDTLDTQYF. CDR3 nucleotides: TGTGCCAGCTACGGGGACACACTAGATACGCAGTATTTT. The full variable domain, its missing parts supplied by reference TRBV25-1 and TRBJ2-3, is EADIYQTPRYLVIGTGKKITLECSQTMGHDKMYWYQQDPGMELHLIHYSYGVNSTEKGDLSSESTVSRIRTEHFPLTLESARPSHTSQYLCASYGDTLDTQYFGPGTRLTVL.

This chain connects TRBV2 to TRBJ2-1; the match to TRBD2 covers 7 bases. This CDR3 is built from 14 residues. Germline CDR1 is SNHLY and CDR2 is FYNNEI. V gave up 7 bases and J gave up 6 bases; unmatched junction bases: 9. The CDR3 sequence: CASKDGGKSNEQFF. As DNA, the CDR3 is TGTGCCAGCAAGGACGGGGGGAAATCCAATGAGCAGTTCTTC.

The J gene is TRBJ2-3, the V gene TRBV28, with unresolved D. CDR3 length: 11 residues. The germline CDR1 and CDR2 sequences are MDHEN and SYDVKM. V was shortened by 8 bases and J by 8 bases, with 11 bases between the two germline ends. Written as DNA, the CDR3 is TGTGCCAGCCGCGACGAAGCTACGCAGTATTTT. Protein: CASRDEATQYF.

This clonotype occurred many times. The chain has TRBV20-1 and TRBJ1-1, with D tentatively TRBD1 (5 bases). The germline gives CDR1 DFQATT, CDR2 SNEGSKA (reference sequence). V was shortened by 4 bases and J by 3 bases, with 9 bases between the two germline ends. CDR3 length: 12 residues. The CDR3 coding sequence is TGCAGTGCTACTCAGGGAGACACTGAAGCTTTCTTT. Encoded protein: CSATQGDTEAFF.

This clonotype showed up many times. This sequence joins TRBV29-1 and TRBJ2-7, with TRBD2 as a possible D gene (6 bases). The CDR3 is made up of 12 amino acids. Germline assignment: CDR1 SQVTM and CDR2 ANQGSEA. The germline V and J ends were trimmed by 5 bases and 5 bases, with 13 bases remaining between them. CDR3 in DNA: TGCAGCGTTACTATTCGGGGGAACGAGCAGTACTTC. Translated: CSVTIRGNEQYF.

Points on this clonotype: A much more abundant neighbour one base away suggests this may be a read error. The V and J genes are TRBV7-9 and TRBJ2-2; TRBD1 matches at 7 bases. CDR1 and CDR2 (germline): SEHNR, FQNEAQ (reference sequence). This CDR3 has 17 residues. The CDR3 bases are TGTGTCAGCAGCTTAAATCCGGGACAGATATACACCGGGGAGCTGTTTTTT. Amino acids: CVSSLNPGQIYTGELFF.

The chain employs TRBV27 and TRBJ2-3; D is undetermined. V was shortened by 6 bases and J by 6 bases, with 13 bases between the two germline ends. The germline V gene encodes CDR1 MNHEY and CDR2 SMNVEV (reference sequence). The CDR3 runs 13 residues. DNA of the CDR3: TGTGCCAGCAGCTTCCGATTGGGGGATACGCAGTATTTT. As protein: CASSFRLGDTQYF.

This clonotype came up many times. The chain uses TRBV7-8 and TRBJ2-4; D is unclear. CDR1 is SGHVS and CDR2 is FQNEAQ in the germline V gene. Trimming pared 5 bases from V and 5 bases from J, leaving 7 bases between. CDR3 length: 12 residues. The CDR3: CASSPAENIQYF. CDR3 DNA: TGTGCCAGCAGCCCTGCAGAAAACATTCAGTACTTC.

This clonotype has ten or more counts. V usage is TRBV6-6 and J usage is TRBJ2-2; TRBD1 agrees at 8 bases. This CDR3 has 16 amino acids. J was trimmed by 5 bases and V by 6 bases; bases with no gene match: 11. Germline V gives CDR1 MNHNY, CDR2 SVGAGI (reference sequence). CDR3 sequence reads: CASRRTGRGHTGELFF. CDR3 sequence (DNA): TGTGCCAGCAGGAGGACCGGCAGGGGGCATACCGGGGAGCTGTTTTTT.

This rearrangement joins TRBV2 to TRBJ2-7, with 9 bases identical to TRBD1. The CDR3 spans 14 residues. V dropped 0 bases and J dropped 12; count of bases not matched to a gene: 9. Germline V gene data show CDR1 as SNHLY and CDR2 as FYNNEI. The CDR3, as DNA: TGTGCCAGCAGTGAAGCCCAGACAGGGGGAGTTCGGTACTTC. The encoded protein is CASSEAQTGGVRYF. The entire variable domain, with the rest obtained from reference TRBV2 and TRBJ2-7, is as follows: EPEVTQTPSHQVTQMGQEVILRCVPISNHLYFYWYRQILGQKVEFLVSFYNNEISEKSEIFDDQFSVERPDGSNFTLKIRSTKLEDSAMYFCASSEAQTGGVRYFGPGTRLTVT.

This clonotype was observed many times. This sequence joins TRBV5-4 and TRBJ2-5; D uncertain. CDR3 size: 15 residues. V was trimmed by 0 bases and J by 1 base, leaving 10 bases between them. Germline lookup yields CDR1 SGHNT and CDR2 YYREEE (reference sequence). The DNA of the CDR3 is TGTGCCAGCAGCTTGGCCTTGAGCTCCCAAGAGACCCAGTACTTC. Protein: CASSLALSSQETQYF.

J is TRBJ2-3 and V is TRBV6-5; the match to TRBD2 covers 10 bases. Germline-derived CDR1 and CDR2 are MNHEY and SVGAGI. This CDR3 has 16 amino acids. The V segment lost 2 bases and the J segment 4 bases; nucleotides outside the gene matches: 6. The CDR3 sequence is CASSYNLAGEADTQYF. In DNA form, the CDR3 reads TGTGCCAGCAGTTACAACCTAGCGGGGGAGGCAGATACGCAGTATTTT.

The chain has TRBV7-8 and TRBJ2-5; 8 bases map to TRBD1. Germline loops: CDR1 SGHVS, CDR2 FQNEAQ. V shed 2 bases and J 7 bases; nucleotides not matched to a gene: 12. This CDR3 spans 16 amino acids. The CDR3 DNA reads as TGTGCCAGCAGCTTATTCCGAAGACAGGGGCGCGGGACCCAGTACTTC. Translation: CASSLFRRQGRGTQYF. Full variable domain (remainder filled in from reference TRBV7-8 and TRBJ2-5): GAGVSQSPRYKVAKRGQDVALRCDPISGHVSLFWYQQALGQGPEFLTYFQNEAQLDKSGLPSDRFFAERPEGSVSTLKIQRTQQEDSAVYLCASSLFRRQGRGTQYFGPGTRLLVL.

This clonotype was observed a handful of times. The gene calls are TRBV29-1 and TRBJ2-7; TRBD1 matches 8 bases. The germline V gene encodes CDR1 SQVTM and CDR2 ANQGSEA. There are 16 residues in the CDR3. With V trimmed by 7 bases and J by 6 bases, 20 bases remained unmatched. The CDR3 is CSAMTRTGKPQGEQYF. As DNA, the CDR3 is TGCAGCGCTATGACCCGGACAGGGAAGCCCCAGGGCGAGCAGTACTTC.

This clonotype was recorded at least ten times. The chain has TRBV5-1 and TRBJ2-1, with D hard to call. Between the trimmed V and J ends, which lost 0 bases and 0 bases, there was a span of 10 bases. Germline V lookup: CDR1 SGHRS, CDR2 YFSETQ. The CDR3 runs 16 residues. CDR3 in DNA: TGCGCCAGCAGCTTGGCGGTGGGCACCTCCTACAATGAGCAGTTCTTC. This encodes CASSLAVGTSYNEQFF.

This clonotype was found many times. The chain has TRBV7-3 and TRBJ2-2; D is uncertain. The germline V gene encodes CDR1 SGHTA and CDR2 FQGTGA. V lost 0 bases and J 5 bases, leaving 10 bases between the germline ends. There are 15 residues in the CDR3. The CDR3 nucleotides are TGTGCCAGCAGCTTAACGCAATCGTGGACCGGGGAGCTGTTTTTT. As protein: CASSLTQSWTGELFF.

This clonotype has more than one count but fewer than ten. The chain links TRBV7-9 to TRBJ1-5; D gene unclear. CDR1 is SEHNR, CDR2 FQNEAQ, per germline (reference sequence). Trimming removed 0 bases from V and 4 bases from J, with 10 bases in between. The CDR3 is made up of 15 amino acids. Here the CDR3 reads CASSLASAGNQPQHF. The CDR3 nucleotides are TGTGCCAGCAGCTTAGCTTCAGCAGGAAATCAGCCCCAGCATTTT.